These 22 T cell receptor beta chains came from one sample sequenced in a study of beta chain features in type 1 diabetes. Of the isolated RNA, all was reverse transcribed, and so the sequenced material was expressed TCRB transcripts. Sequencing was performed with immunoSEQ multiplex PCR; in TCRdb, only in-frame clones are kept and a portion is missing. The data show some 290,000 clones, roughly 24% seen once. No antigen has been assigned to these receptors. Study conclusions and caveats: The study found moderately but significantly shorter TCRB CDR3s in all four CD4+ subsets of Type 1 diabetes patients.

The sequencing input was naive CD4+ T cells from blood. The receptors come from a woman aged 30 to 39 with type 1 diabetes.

For the CDR3, the DNA is TGTGCCTGGAGTGTAACAGGGGGATACTACGAGCAGTACTTC. This codes for CAWSVTGGYYEQYF. The genes are TRBV30 and TRBJ2-7; 8 positions match TRBD1. The ends lost 0 bases at V and 3 bases at J; junction bases unmatched: 4. The CDR3 is made up of 14 amino acids. In germline, CDR1 is GTSNPN, CDR2 SVGIG (reference sequence).

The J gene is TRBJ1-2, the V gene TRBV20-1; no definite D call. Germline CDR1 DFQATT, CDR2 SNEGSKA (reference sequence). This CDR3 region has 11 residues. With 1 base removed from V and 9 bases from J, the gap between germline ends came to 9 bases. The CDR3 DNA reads TGCAGTGCTAGAGTTAGAGGGAGCTACACCTTC. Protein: CSARVRGSYTF.

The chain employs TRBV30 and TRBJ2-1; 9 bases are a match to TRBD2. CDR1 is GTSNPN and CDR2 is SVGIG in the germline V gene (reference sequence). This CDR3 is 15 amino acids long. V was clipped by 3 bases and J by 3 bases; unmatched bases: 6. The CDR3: CAWRPTSGDYNEQFF. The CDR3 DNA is TGTGCCTGGAGGCCGACTAGCGGAGACTACAATGAGCAGTTCTTC.

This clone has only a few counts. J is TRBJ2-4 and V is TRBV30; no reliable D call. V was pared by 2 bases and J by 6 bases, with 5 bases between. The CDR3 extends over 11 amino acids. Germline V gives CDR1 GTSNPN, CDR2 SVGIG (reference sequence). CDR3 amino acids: CAWSSGNIQYF. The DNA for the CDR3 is TGTGCCTGGAGTTCGGGAAACATTCAGTACTTC.

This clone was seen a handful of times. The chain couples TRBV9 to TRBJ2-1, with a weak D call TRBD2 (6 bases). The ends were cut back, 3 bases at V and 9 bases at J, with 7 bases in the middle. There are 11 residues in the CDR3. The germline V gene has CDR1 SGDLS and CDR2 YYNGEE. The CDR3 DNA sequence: TGTGCCAGCAGCGCGGAGGGTGAGCAGTTCTTC. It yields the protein CASSAEGEQFF.

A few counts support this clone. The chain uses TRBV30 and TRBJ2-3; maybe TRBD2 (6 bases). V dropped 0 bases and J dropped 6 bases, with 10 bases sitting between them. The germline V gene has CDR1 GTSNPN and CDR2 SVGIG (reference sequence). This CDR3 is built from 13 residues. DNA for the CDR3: TGTGCCTGGAGTGTCCTCGCGGGGGATACGCAGTATTTT. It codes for CAWSVLAGDTQYF.

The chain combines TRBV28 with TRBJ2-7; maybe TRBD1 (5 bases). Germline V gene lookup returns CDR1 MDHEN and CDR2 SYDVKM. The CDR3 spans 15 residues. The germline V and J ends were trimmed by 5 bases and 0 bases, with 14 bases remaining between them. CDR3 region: CASSGQGESSYEQYF. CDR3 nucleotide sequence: TGTGCCAGCAGTGGGCAGGGCGAAAGCTCCTACGAGCAGTACTTC.

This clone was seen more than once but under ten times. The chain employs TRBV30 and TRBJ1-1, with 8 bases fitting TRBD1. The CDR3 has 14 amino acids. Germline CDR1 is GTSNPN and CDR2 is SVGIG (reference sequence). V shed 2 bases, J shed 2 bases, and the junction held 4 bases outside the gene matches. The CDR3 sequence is CAWSIGQGNTEAFF. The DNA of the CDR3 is TGTGCCTGGAGTATCGGACAGGGTAACACTGAAGCTTTCTTT.

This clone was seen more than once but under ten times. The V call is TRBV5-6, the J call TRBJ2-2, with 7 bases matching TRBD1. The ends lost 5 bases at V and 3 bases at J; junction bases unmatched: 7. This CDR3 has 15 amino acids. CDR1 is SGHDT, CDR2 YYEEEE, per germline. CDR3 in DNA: TGTGCCAGCAGACCCGGGACAGCCGACACCGGGGAGCTGTTTTTT. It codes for CASRPGTADTGELFF.

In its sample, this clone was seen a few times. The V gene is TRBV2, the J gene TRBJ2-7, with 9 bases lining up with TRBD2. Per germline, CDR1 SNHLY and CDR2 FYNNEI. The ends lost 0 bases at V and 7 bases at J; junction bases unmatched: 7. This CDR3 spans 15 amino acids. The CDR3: CASSEAAGGPLEQYF. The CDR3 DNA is TGTGCCAGCAGTGAAGCGGCGGGAGGGCCTTTGGAGCAGTACTTC.

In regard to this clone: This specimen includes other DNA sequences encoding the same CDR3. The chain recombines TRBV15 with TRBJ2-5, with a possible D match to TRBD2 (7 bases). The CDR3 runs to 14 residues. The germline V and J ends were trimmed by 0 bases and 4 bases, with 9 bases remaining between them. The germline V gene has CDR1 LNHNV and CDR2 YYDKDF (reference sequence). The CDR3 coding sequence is TGTGCCACCAGCAGAGATAGGGGGGGAGAGACCCAGTACTTC. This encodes CATSRDRGGETQYF.

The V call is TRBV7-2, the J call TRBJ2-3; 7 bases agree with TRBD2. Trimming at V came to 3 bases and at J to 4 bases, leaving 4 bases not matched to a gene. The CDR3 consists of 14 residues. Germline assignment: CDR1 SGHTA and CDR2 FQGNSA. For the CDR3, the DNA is TGTGCCAGCAGCTTGGGGACTATGGCAGATACGCAGTATTTT. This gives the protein CASSLGTMADTQYF.

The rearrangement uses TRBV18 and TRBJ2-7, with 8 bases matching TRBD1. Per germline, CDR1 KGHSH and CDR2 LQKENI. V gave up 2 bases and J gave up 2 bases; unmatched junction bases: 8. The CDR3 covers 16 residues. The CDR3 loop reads CASSPWSGGIAYEQYF. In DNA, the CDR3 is TGTGCCAGCTCACCATGGTCAGGGGGCATCGCCTACGAGCAGTACTTC.

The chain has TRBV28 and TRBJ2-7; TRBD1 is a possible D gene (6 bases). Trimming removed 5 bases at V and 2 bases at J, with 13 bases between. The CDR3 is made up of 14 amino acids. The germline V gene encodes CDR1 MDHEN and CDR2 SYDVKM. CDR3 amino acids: CASSPTDRPYEQYF. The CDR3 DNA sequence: TGTGCCAGCAGTCCGACGGACAGACCCTACGAGCAGTACTTC.

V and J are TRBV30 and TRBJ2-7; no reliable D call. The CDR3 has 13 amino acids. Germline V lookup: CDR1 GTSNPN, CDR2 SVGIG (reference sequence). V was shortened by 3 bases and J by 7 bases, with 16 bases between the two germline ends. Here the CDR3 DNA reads TGTGCCTGGAGGTCGACGGGTTTAAGAGAGCAGTACTTC. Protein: CAWRSTGLREQYF. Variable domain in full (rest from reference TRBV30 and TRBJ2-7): SQTIHQWPATLVQPVGSPLSLECTVEGTSNPNLYWYRQAAGRGLQLLFYSVGIGQISSEVPQNLSASRPQDRQFILSSKKLLLSDSGFYLCAWRSTGLREQYFGPGTRLTVT.

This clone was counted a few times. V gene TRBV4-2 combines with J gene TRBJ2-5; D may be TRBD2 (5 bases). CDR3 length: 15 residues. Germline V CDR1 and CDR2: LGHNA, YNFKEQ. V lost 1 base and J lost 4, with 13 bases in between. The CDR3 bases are TGTGCCAGCAGCCAAGGAACTGGAGGTGGAGAGACCCAGTACTTC. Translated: CASSQGTGGGETQYF.

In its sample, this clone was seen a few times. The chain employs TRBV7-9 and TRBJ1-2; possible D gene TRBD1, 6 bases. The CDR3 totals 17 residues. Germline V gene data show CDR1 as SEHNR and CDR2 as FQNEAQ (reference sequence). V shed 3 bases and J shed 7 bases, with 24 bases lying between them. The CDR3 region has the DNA TGTGCCAGCAGCTTGATTCGGAGGGGGGGAATGCATCGTGGCTACACCTTC. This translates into CASSLIRRGGMHRGYTF.

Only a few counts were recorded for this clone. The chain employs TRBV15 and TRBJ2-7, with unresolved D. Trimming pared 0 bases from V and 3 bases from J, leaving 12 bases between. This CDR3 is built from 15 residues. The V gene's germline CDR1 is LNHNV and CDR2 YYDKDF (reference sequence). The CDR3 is CATSRDPGSGYEQYF. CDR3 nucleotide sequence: TGTGCCACCAGCAGAGATCCAGGATCCGGCTACGAGCAGTACTTC.

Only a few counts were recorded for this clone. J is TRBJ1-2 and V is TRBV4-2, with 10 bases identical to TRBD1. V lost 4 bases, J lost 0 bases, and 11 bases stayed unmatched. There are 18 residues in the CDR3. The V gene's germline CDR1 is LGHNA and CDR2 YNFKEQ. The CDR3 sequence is CASSLATTGGLPNYGYTF. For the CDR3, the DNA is TGTGCCAGCAGCCTAGCGACGACAGGGGGCTTGCCTAACTATGGCTACACCTTC.

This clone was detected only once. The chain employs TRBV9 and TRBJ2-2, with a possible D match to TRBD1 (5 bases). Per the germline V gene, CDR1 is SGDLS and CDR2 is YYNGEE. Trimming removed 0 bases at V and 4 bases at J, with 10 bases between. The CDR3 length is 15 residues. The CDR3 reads CASSVGQQGTGELFF. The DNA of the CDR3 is TGTGCCAGCAGCGTAGGGCAGCAGGGCACCGGGGAGCTGTTTTTT.

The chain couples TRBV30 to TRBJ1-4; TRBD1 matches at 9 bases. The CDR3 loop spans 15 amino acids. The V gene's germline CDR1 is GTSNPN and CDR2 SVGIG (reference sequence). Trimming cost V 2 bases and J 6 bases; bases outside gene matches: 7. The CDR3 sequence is CAWSPRDREHEKLFF. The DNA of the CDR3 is TGTGCCTGGAGTCCCCGGGACAGGGAGCATGAAAAACTGTTTTTT. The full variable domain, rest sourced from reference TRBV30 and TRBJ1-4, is SQTIHQWPATLVQPVGSPLSLECTVEGTSNPNLYWYRQAAGRGLQLLFYSVGIGQISSEVPQNLSASRPQDRQFILSSKKLLLSDSGFYLCAWSPRDREHEKLFFGSGTQLSVL.

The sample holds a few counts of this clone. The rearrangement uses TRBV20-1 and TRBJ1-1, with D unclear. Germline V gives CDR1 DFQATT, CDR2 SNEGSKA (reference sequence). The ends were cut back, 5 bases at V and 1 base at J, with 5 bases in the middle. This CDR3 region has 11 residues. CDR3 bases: TGCAGTGCTGGGCAGAACACTGAAGCTTTCTTT. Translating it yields CSAGQNTEAFF.